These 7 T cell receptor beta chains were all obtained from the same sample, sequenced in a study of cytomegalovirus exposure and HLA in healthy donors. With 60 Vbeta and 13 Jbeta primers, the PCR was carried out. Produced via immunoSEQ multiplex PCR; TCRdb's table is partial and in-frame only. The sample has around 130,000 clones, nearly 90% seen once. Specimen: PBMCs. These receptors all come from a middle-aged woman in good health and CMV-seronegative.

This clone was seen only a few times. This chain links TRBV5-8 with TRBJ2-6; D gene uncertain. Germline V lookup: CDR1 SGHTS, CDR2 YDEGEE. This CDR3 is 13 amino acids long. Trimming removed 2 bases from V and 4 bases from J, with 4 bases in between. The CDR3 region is CASSFLGANVLTF. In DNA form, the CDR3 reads TGTGCCAGCAGCTTCCTAGGGGCCAACGTCCTGACTTTC.

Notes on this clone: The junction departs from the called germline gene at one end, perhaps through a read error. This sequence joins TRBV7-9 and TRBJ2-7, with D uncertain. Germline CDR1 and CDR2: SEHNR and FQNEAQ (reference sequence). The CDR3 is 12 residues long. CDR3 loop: CSSSSHSYEQYF. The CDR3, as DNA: TGTTCCAGCAGCTCCCACTCCTACGAGCAGTACTTC.

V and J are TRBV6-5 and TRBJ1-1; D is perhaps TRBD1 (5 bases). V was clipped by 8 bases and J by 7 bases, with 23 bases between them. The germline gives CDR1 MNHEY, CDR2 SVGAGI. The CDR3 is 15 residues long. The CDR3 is CASGSWARTRSEAFF. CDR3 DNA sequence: TGTGCCAGCGGTAGCTGGGCCAGGACAAGGAGTGAAGCTTTCTTT.

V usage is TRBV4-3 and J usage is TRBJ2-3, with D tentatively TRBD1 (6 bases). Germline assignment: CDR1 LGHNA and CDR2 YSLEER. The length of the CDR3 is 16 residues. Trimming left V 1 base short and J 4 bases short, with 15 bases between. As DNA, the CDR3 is TGCGCCAGCAGCCAAGGGGGGCTAGGGGCGGCAGATACGCAGTATTTT. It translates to CASSQGGLGAADTQYF.

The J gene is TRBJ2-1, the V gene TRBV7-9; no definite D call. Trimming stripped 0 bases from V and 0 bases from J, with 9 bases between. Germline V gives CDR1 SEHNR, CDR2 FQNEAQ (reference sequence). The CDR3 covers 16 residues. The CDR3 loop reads CASSLAVASSYNEQFF. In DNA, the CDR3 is TGTGCCAGCAGCTTAGCTGTCGCGAGCTCCTACAATGAGCAGTTCTTC.

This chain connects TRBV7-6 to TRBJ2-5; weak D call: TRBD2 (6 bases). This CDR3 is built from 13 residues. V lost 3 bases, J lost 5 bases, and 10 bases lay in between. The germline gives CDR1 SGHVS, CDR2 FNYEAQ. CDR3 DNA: TGTGCCAGCAGCTTGGGGGGTTACGAGACCCAGTACTTC. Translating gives CASSLGGYETQYF.

This CDR3 is CASSSTSSTDTQYF. The CDR3 nucleotides are TGTGCCAGCAGCTCGACATCTAGCACAGATACGCAGTATTTT. V gene TRBV13 combines with J gene TRBJ2-3; D unclear. Trimming stripped 4 bases from V and 0 bases from J, with 8 bases between. This CDR3 contains 14 residues. CDR1 is PRHDT and CDR2 is FYEKMQ in the germline V gene (reference sequence).